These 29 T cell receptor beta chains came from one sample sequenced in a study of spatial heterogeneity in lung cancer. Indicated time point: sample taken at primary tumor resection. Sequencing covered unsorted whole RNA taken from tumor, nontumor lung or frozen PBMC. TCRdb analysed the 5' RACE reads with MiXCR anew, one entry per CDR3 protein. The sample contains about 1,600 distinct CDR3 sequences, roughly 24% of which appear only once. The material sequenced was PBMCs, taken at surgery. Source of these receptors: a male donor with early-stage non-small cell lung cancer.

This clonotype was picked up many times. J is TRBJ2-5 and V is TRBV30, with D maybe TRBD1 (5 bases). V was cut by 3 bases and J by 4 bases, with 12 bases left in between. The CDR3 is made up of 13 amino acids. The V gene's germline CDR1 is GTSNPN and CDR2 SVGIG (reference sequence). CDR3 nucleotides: TGTGCCTGGAGAGATCTGGGGCCAGAGACCCAGTACTTC. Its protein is CAWRDLGPETQYF.

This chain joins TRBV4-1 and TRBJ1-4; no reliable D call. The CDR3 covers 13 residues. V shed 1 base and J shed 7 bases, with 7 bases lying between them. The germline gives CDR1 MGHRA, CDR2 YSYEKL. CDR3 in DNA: TGCGCCAGCAGCCAAGTTAGGAGTGAAAAACTGTTTTTT. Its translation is CASSQVRSEKLFF.

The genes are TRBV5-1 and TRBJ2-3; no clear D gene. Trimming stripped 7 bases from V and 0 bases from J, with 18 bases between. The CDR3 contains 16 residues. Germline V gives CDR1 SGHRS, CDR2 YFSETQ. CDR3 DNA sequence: TGCGCCAGCCGTCCGGCCCCGACTCGGAGCACAGATACGCAGTATTTT. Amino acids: CASRPAPTRSTDTQYF.

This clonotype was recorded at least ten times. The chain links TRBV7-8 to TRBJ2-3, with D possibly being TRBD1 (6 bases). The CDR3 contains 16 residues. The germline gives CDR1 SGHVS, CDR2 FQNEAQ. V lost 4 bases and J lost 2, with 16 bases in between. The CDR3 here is CASSSSNRENTDTQYF. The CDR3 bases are TGTGCCAGCAGCTCCTCCAACAGGGAGAACACAGATACGCAGTATTTT.

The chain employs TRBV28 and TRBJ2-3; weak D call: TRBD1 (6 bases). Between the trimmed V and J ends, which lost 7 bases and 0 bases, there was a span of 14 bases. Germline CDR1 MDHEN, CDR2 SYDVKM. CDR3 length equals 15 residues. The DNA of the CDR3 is TGTGCCAGCACGACAGGTTTATCTAGCACAGATACGCAGTATTTT. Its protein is CASTTGLSSTDTQYF.

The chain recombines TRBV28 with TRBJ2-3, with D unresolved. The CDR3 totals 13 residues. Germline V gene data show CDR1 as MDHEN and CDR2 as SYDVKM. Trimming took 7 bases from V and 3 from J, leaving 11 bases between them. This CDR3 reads CASTRTGTDTQYF. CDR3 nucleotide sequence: TGTGCCAGCACCCGAACCGGGACAGATACGCAGTATTTT.

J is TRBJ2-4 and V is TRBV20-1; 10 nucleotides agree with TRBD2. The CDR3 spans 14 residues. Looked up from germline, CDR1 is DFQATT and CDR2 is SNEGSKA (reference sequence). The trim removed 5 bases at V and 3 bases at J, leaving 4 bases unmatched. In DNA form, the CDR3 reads TGCAGTGCTCGGACTAGCGGAAACAAAAACATTCAGTACTTC. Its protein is CSARTSGNKNIQYF.

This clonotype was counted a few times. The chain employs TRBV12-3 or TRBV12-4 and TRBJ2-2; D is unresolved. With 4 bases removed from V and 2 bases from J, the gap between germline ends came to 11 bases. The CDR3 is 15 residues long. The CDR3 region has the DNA TGTGCCAGCAGTTATTGGACGTACAACACCGGGGAGCTGTTTTTT. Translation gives CASSYWTYNTGELFF.

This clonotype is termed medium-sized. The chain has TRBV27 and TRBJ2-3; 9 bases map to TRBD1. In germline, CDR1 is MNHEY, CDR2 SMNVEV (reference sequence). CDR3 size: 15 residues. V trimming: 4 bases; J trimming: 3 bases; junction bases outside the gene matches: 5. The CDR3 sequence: CASSSPGQGTDTQYF. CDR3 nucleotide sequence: TGTGCCAGCAGTTCCCCCGGACAGGGGACAGATACGCAGTATTTT.

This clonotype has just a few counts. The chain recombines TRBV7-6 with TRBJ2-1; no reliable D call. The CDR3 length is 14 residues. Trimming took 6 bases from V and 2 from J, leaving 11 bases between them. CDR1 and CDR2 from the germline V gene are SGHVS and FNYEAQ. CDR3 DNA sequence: TGTGCCAGCAGGGGCCAAGGGACCTACAATGAGCAGTTCTTC. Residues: CASRGQGTYNEQFF.

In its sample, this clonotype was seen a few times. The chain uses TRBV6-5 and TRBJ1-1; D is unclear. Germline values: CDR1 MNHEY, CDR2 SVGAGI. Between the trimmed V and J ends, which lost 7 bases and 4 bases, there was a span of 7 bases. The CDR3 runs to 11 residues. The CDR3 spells CASIFSTEAFF. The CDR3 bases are TGTGCCAGCATCTTTTCCACTGAAGCTTTCTTT.

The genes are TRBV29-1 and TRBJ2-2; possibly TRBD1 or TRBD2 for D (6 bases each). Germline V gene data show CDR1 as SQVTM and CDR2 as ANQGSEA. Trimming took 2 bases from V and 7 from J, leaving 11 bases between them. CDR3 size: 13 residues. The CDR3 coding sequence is TGCAGCGTTGAAATGGGGGGCAACGGGGAGCTGTTTTTT. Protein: CSVEMGGNGELFF.

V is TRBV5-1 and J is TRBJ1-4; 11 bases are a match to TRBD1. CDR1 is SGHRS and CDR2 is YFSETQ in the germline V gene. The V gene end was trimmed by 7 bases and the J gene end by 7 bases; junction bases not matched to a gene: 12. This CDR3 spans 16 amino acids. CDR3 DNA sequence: TGCGCCAGCCAGAGGGGACAGGGGGAAATTGGTGAAAAACTGTTTTTT. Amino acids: CASQRGQGEIGEKLFF.

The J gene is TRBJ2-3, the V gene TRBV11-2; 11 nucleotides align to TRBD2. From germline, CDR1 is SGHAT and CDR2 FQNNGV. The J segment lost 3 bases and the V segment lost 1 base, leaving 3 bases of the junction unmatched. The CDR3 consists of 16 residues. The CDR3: CASSLGSSGRTDTQYF. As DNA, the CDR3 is TGTGCCAGCAGCTTAGGATCTAGCGGGAGGACAGATACGCAGTATTTT.

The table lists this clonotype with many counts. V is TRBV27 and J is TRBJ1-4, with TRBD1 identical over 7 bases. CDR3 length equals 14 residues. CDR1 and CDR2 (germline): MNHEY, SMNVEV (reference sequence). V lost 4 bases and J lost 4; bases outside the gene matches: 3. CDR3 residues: CASSWDRNNEKLFF. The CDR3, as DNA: TGTGCCAGCAGTTGGGACAGAAATAATGAAAAACTGTTTTTT.

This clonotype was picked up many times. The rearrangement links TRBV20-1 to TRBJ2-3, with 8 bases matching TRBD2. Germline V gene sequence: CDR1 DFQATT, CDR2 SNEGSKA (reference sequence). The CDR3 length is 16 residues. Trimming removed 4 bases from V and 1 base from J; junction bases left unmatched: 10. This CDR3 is CSAILSGGQRTDTQYF. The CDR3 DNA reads TGCAGTGCTATATTAAGCGGGGGCCAACGCACAGATACGCAGTATTTT.

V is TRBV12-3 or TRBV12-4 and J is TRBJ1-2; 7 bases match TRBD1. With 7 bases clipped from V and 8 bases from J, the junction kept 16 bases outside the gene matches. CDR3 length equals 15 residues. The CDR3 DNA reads TGTGCCAGCATGGAGGGAGGGACAGCTGCAGTCGGCTACACCTTC. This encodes CASMEGGTAAVGYTF.

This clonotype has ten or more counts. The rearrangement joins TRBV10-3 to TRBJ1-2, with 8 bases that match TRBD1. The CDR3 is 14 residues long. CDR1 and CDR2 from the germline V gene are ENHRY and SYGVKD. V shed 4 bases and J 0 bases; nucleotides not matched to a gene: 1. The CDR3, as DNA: TGTGCCATCAGTGGGGGACAGGCTAACTATGGCTACACCTTC. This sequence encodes CAISGGQANYGYTF.

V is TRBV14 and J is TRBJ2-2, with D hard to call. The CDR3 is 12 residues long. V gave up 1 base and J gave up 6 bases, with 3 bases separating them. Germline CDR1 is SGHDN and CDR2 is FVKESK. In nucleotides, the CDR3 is TGTGCCAGCAGCCAAGTCCCCGGGGAGCTGTTTTTT. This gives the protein CASSQVPGELFF.

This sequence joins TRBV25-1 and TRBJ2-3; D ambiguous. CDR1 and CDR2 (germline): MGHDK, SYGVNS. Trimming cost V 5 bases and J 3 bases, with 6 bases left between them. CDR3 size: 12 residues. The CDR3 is CASSSQTDTQYF. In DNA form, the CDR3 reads TGTGCCAGCAGTAGCCAGACAGATACGCAGTATTTT. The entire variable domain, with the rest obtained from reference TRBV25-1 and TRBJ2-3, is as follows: EADIYQTPRYLVIGTGKKITLECSQTMGHDKMYWYQQDPGMELHLIHYSYGVNSTEKGDLSSESTVSRIRTEHFPLTLESARPSHTSQYLCASSSQTDTQYFGPGTRLTVL.

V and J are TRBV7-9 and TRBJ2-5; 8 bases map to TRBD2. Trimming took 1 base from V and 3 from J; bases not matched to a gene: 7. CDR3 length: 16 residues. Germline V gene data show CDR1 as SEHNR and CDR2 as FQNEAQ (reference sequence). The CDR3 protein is CASSLGASGSEETQYF. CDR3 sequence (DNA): TGTGCCAGCAGCTTAGGAGCCAGCGGGAGTGAAGAGACCCAGTACTTC.

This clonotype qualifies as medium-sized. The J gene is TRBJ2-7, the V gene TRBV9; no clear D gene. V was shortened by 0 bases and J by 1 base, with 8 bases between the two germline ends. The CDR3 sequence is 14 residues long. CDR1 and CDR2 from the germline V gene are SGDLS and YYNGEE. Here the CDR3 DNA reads TGTGCCAGCAGCGTAGTTCCCTCTTCCTACGAGCAGTACTTC. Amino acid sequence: CASSVVPSSYEQYF.

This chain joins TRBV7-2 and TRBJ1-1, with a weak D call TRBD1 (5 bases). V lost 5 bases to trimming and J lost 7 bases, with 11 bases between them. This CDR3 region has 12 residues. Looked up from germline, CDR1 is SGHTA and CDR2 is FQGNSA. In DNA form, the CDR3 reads TGTGCCAGCAGCCTGGGGACCGTTGAAGCTTTCTTT. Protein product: CASSLGTVEAFF. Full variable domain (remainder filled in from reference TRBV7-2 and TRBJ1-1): GAGVSQSPSNKVTEKGKDVELRCDPISGHTALYWYRQSLGQGLEFLIYFQGNSAPDKSGLPSDRFSAERTGGSVSTLTIQRTQQEDSAVYLCASSLGTVEAFFGQGTRLTVV.

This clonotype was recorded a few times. CDR3 protein: CSVDPGGGDTQYF. As DNA, the CDR3 is TGCAGCGTTGACCCAGGGGGAGGAGATACGCAGTATTTT. The chain joins TRBV29-1 to TRBJ2-3; a weak D match, TRBD1 (7 bases). V shed 3 bases and J shed 5 bases, with 12 bases lying between them. CDR1 is SQVTM, CDR2 ANQGSEA, per germline. This CDR3 is built from 13 residues.

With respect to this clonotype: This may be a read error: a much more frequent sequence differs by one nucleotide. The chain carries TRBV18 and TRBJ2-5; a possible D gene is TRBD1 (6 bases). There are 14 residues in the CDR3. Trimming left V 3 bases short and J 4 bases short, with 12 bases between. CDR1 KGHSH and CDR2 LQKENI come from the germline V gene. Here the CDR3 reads CASSPLGRGETQYF. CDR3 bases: TGTGCCAGCTCACCGCTGGGCAGGGGAGAGACCCAGTACTTC. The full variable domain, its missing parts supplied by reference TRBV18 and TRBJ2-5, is NAGVMQNPRHLVRRRGQEARLRCSPMKGHSHVYWYRQLPEEGLKFMVYLQKENIIDESGMPKERFSAEFPKEGPSILRIQQVVRGDSAAYFCASSPLGRGETQYFGPGTRLLVL.

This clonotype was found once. CDR3 sequence: CASSLRGGPRGQETQYF. The CDR3 nucleotides read TGTGCCAGCAGCTTACGGGGAGGGCCAAGGGGCCAAGAGACCCAGTACTTC. This chain links TRBV7-2 with TRBJ2-5; 7 nucleotides line up with TRBD2. In germline, CDR1 is SGHTA, CDR2 FQGNSA. CDR3 length: 17 residues. V gave up 2 bases and J gave up 1 base; unmatched junction bases: 10. Drawing the rest from reference TRBV7-2 and TRBJ2-5, the complete variable domain is GAGVSQSPSNKVTEKGKDVELRCDPISGHTALYWYRQSLGQGLEFLIYFQGNSAPDKSGLPSDRFSAERTGGSVSTLTIQRTQQEDSAVYLCASSLRGGPRGQETQYFGPGTRLLVL.

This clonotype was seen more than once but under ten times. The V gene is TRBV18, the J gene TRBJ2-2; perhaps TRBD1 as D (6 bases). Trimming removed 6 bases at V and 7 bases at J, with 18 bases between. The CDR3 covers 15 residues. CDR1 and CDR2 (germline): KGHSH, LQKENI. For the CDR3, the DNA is TGTGCCAGCTCCCTTCGGACAGACCAAATCGGGGAGCTGTTTTTT. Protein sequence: CASSLRTDQIGELFF. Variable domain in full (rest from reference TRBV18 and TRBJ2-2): NAGVMQNPRHLVRRRGQEARLRCSPMKGHSHVYWYRQLPEEGLKFMVYLQKENIIDESGMPKERFSAEFPKEGPSILRIQQVVRGDSAAYFCASSLRTDQIGELFFGEGSRLTVL.

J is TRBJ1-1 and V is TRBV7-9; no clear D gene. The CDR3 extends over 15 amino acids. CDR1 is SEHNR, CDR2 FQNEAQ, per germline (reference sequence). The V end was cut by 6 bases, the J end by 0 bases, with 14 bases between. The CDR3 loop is CASRLTAALNTEAFF. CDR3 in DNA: TGTGCCAGCAGGTTGACGGCAGCCCTGAACACTGAAGCTTTCTTT.

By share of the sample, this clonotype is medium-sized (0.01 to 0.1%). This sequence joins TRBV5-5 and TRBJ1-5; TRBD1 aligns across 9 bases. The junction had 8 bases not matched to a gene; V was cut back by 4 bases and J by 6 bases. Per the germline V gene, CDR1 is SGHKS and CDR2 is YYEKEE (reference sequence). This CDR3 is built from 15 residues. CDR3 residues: CASSARQGGTQPQHF. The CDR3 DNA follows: TGTGCCAGCAGCGCGAGACAGGGGGGCACTCAGCCCCAGCATTTT.